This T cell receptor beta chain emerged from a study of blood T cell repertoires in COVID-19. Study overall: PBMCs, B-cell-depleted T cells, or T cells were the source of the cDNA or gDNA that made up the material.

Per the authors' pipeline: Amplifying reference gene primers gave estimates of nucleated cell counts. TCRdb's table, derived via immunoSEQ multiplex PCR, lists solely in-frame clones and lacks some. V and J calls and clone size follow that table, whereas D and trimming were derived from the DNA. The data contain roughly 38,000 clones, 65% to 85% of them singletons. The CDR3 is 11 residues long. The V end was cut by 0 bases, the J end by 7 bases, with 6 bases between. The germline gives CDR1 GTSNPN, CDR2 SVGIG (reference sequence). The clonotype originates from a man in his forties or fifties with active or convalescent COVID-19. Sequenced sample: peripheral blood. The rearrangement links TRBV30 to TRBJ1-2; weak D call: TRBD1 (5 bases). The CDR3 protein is CAWSVGVGYTF. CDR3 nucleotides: TGTGCCTGGAGTGTAGGGGTTGGCTACACCTTC.